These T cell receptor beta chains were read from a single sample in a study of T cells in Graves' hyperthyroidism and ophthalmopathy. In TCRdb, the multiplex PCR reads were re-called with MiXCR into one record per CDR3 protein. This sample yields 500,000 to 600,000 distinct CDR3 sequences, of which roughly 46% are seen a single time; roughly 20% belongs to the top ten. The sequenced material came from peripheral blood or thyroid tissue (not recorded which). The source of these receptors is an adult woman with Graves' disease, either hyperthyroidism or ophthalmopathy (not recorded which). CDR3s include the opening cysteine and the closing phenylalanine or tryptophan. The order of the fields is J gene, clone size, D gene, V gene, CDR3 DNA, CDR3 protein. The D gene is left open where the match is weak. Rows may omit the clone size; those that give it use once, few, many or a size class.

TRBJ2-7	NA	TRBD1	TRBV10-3	TGTGCCATCAGCTTACGGGACAGTTCCTACGAGCAGTACTTC	CAISLRDSSYEQYF
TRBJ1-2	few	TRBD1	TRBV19	TGTGCCAGTAGTACGGGGACAGGGAGGAACTATGGCTACACCTTC	CASSTGTGRNYGYTF
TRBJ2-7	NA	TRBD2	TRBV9	TGTGCCAGCAGCGTAGTGAGCGGGACCTACAATGAGCAGTACTTC	CASSVVSGTYNEQYF
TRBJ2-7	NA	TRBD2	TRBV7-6	TGTGCCAGCACCCCCCGGACTAGTATCTACGAGCAGTACTTC	CASTPRTSIYEQYF
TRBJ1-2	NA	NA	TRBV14	TGTGCCAGCAGCCCCTCTCTGGACTATGGCTACACCTTC	CASSPSLDYGYTF
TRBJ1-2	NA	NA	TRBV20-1	TGCAGTGCTATACAAGGCCCCTATGGCTACACCTTC	CSAIQGPYGYTF
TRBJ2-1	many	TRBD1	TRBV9	TGTGCCAGCAGCCCCCGGACAGGGTATTGGAATGAGCAGTTCTTC	CASSPRTGYWNEQFF
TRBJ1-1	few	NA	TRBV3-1	TGTGCCAGCAGCCAGTCCAGTGAAGCTTTCTTT	CASSQSSEAFF
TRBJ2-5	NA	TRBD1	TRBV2	TGTGCCAGCAGCGGCCCCCTCGGGGACAGGCCGGACCAGCCCCAGTACTTC	CASSGPLGDRPDQPQYF
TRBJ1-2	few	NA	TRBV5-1	TGCGCCAGCAGCTCGAGCCAGGGGCGAGGCTACACCTTC	CASSSSQGRGYTF
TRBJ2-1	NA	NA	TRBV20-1	TGCAGTGCTCAAACGGGACAGTCCGGGAGGGCCAATGAGCAGTTCTTC	CSAQTGQSGRANEQFF
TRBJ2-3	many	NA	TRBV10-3	TGTGCCACCGCCGCGGGGGATACGCAGTATTTT	CATAAGDTQYF
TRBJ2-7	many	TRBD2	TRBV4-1	TGCGCCAGCAGCCTATTAGCGGGAGGGCCCCCTACCGAGCAGTACTTC	CASSLLAGGPPTEQYF
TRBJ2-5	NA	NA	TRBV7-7	TGTGCCAGCAGCACCGGGACTCAAGGGACCCAGTACTTC	CASSTGTQGTQYF
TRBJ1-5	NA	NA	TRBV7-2	TGTGCCAGCAGCTTAACTCTAGGACTAGCGGGAGGAACAAGCTTT	CASSLTLGLAGGTSF
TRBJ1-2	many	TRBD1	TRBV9	TGTGCCAGCAGCGTCACAGGGGATTATGGCTACACCTTC	CASSVTGDYGYTF
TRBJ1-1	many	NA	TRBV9	TGTGCCAGCAGCGGGGGGGCAGACACGAACACTGAAGCTTTCTTT	CASSGGADTNTEAFF
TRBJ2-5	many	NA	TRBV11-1	TGTGCCAGCAGCGCGAACCAAGAGACCCAGTACTTC	CASSANQETQYF
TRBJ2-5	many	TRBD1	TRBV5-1	TGCGCCAGCAGCCCCGGGACAGCGAAAGAGACCCAGTACTTC	CASSPGTAKETQYF
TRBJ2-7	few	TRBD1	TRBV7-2	TGTGCCAGCAGCTTAGGTGGGACAGCCGTTCGGCACGAGCAGTACTTC	CASSLGGTAVRHEQYF
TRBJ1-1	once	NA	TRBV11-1	TGTGCCAGCAGCTTAGGTGTACAGGGAGGATCCACTGAAGCTTTCTTT	CASSLGVQGGSTEAFF
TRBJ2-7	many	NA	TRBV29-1	TGCAGCGTTGCAGGAGGACAGTCTCTATACCGAGACTACGAGCAGTACTTC	CSVAGGQSLYRDYEQYF
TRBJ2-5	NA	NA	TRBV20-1	TGCAGTGCTGCAGGAGCAGGTTGGGGTTCTCGGGAGACCCAGTACTTC	CSAAGAGWGSRETQYF
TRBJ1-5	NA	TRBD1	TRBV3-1	TGTGCCAGCAGTCGGGACAGGGATCAGTCCCAGCATTTT	CASSRDRDQSQHF
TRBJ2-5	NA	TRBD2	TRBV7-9	TGTGCCAGCAGCGGTCGACTAGCGGGAGGGTTGGAGACCCAGTACTTC	CASSGRLAGGLETQYF
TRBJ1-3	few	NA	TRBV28	TGTGCCAGCAGTTTATGGCGCAAGAGCTCTGGAAACACCATATATTTT	CASSLWRKSSGNTIYF
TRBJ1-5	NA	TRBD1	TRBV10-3	TGTGCCATCCCCCGGGACAGGGGCGTTCAGCCCCAGCATTTT	CAIPRDRGVQPQHF
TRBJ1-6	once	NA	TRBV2	TGTGCCAGCAGTTTCAGGGTCGGGGATTCACCCCTCCACTTT	CASSFRVGDSPLHF
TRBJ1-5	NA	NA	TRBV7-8	NA	CASSLGTNEQFFGPGTRHF
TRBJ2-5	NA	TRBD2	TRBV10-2	TGCGCCAGCAGTGATGGCGGGAGAGCGGGTGAGACCCAGTACTTC	CASSDGGRAGETQYF
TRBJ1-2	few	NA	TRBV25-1	TGTGCCAGCAGTGAACCCCTCTCCACAGGGCTCTATGGCTACACCTTC	CASSEPLSTGLYGYTF
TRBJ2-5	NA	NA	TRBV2	TGTGCCAGCAGTGTCGAGGGCGGGGAGACCCAGTACTTC	CASSVEGGETQYF
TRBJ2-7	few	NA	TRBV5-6	TGTGCCAGCTCACCCCGACAGGTTTCCTACGAGCAGTACTTC	CASSPRQVSYEQYF
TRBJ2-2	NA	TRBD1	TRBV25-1	TGTGCCAGCAGCGTCAGGGGGCCGAGCACCGGGGAGCTGTTTTTT	CASSVRGPSTGELFF
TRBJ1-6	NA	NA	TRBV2	TGTGCCATTCAGGGAGATAATTCACCCCTCCACTTT	CAIQGDNSPLHF
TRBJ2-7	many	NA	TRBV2	TGTGCCGGAAACAATGGTGCGTACTACGAGCAGTACTTC	CAGNNGAYYEQYF
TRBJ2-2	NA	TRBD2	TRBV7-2	TGTGCCAGCAGCGGCGGGAGGGCCGGGGAGCTGTTTTTT	CASSGGRAGELFF
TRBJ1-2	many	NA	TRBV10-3	TGTGCCATCACGACCGGGGGCGATAACTATGGCTACACCTTC	CAITTGGDNYGYTF
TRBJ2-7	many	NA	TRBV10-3	TGTGCCATCAGCGTGGTAAGTGGGACCTACGAGCAGTACTTC	CAISVVSGTYEQYF
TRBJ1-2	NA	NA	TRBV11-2	TGTGCCAGCAGCTATCCCGAGGACAGAAGATATGGCTACACCTTC	CASSYPEDRRYGYTF
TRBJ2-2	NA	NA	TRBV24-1	TGTGCCACCAGTGACCCCGGGACGAGATCCGGGGAGCTGTTTTTT	CATSDPGTRSGELFF
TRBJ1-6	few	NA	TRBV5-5	TGTGCCAGCAGCTTGGGCGGTCCAGCACCCCTCCACTTT	CASSLGGPAPLHF
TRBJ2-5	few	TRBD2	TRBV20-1	TGCAGTGCTAGACTAGCGGGGGGGCTGGAGACCCAGTACTTC	CSARLAGGLETQYF
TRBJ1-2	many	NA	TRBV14	TGTGCCAGCAGCGGGCTTTGGGGTTGGGGCTACACCTTC	CASSGLWGWGYTF